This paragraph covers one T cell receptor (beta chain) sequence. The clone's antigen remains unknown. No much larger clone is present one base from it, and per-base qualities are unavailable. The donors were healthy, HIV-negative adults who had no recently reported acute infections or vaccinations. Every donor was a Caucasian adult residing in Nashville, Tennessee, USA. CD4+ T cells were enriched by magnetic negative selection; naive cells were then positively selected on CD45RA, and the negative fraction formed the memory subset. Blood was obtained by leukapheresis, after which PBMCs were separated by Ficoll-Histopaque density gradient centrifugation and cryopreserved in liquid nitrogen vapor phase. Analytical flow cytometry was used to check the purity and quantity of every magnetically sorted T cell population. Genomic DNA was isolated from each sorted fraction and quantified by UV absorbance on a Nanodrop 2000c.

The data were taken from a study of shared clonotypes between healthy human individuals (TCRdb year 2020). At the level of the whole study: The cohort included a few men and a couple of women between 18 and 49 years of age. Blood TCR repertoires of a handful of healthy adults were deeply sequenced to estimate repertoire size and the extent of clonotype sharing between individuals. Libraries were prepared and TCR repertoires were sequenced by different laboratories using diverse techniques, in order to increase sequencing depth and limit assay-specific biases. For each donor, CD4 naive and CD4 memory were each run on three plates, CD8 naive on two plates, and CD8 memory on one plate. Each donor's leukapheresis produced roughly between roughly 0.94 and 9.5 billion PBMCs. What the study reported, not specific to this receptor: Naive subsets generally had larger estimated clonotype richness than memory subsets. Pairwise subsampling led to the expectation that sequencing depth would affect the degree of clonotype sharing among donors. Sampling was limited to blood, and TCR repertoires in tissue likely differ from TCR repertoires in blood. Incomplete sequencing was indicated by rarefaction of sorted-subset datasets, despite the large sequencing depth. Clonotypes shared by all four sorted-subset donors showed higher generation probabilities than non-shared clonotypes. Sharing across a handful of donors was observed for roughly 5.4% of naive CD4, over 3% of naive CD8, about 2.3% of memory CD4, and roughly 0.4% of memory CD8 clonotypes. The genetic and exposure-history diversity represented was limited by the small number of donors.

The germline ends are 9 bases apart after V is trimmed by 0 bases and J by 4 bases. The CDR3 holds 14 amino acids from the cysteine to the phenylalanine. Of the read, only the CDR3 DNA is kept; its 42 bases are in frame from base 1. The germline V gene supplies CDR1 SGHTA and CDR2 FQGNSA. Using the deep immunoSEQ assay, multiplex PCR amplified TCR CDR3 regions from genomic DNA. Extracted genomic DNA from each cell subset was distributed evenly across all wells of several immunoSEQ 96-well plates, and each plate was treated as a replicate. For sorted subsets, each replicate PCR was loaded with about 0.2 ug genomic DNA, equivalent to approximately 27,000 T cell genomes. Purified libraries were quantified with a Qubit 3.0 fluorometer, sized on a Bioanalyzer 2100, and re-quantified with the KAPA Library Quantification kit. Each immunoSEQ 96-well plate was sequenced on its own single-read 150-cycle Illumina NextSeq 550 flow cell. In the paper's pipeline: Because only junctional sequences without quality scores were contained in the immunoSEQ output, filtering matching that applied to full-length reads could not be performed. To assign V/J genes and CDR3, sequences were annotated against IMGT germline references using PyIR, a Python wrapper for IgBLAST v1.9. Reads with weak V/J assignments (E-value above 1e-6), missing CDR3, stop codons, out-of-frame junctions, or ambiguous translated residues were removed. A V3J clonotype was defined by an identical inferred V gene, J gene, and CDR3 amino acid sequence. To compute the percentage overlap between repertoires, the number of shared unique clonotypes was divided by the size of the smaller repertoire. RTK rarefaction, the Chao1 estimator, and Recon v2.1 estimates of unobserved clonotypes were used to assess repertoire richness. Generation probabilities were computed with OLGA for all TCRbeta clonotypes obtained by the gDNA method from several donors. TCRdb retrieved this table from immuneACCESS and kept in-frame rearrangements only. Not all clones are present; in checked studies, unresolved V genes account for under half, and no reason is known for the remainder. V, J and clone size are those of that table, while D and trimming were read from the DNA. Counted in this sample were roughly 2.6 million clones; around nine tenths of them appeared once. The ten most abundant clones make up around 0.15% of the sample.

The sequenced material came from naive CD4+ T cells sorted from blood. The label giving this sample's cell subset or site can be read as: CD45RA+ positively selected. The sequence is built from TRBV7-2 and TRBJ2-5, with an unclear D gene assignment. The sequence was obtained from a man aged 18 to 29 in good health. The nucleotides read TGTGCCAGCAGCTTAGCCCAGGTTGCAGAGACCCAGTACTTC. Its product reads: CASSLAQVAETQYF.